The rows below give T cell receptor beta chains drawn from one sample of a study of T cell changes during pregnancy in multiple sclerosis. Libraries were prepared by immunoSEQ multiplex PCR; TCRdb keeps only in-frame clonotypes and omits some of them. The table shows about 71,000 clones, with around nine tenths occurring only once. Source: CD8+ T cells from peripheral blood mononuclear cells, taken before pregnancy. The receptors come from a female donor with multiple sclerosis, enrolled in a pregnancy study. The CDR3 runs from the conserved cysteine through the conserved F or W. Not every row has a clone size; where given, it reads once, few, many or a size class.

TRBV19	.	TRBJ1-1	CATRQGETEAFF
TRBV2	.	TRBJ2-3	CASSEGASGLVDTQYF
TRBV10-2	.	TRBJ2-7	CASSLATSYEQYF
TRBV5-5	.	TRBJ1-6	CASSLSVVEGYSPLHF
TRBV23-1	once	TRBJ2-1	CASSRLRVALYNEQFF
TRBV19	.	TRBJ1-1	CASSIGAMNTEAFF
TRBV18	once	TRBJ2-1	CASYRGSYNEQFF
TRBV7-9	few	TRBJ1-5	CASSLTQGTNQPQHF
TRBV13	.	TRBJ2-2	CASSFGSGRGQSYTGELFF
TRBV7-6	.	TRBJ1-1	CASSLSWNTEAFF
TRBV7-6	.	TRBJ2-5	CASSLEAGQETQYF
TRBV5-1	once	TRBJ1-5	CASSLEQGGQPQHF
TRBV5-6	.	TRBJ2-1	CASSEPGQGGNEQFF
TRBV11-2	.	TRBJ2-3	CASSPDWNTDTQYF
TRBV29-1	.	TRBJ1-1	CSVDGRRTEAFF
TRBV7-7	.	TRBJ2-5	CASSLSPLAGDGQYF
TRBV4-1	.	TRBJ2-3	CASSQDQQPSGDPPSTDTQYF
TRBV9	.	TRBJ2-6	CASSPAGSSGANVLTF
TRBV19	.	TRBJ1-1	CASSIAGTEAFF
TRBV6-5	.	TRBJ2-2	CASSYTAGELFF
TRBV9	.	TRBJ2-2	CASHRGPPGLGVTGELFF
TRBV18	.	TRBJ2-7	CASSPRGTDTTHANYEQYF
TRBV7-6	.	TRBJ2-7	CASSYRQGSYEQYF
TRBV11-2	.	TRBJ2-6	CASSYFRGANVLTF
TRBV15	.	TRBJ2-5	CATSGSQGPQETQYF
TRBV7-9	.	TRBJ2-5	CASSTPAGQETQYF
TRBV9	.	TRBJ2-7	CASSVDGGAYEQYF
TRBV7-8	.	TRBJ2-2	CASSPPDTGELFF
TRBV5-1	once	TRBJ2-3	CASSLMGQGPDTQYF
TRBV5-1	.	TRBJ1-2	CASSSDYGYTF
TRBV30	.	TRBJ1-1	CAWSAGSGATEAFF
TRBV29-1	many	TRBJ1-5	CSALFRDSTGDSNQPQHF
TRBV5-1	.	TRBJ2-1	CASSSAGVAPAASYNEQFF
TRBV6-6	.	TRBJ1-2	CASSSDSIGYTF
TRBV7-3	.	TRBJ2-3	CASSTTGGPVDTQYF
TRBV6-5	.	TRBJ1-2	CASSYGQGRDGYTF
TRBV13	.	TRBJ2-1	CASSETGDPYNEQFF
TRBV7-3	.	TRBJ2-1	CASSLNGGGADEQFF
TRBV5-8	once	TRBJ1-4	CASSRDRSTAEKLFF
TRBV6-6	.	TRBJ2-1	CASSYIARQGEDEQFF
TRBV6-5	.	TRBJ2-1	CASSYDPGGMYNEQFF
TRBV6-6	.	TRBJ1-5	CASSLNGGSQPQHF
TRBV14	.	TRBJ2-5	CASSQAETQYF
TRBV5-6	once	TRBJ2-5	CASSLRGGNPQETQYF
TRBV9	.	TRBJ2-5	CASSVSGGTPETQYF
TRBV27	.	TRBJ2-3	CASSLSFTDTQYF
TRBV5-1	.	TRBJ2-1	CASSLGGGPNEQFF
TRBV5-8	.	TRBJ2-1	CASRPLAGGLLQQFF
TRBV10-2	.	TRBJ1-5	CASSDTSQPQHF
TRBV15	.	TRBJ1-5	CATSRDRGNQPQHF
TRBV6-1	.	TRBJ1-4	CASSEAPGVGEKLFF